The 6 T cell receptor beta chains below were found in one sample sequenced in a study of T cells in Graves' hyperthyroidism and ophthalmopathy. The source material, RNA transcripts, was used to amplify TCR beta CDR3 regions. HTBI primers were used for first-round RT-PCR of the TCR CDR3. TCRdb re-derived calls from the multiplex PCR reads in MiXCR, one entry per CDR3 protein. The data hold about 200,000 distinct CDR3 sequences, with about a sixth observed a single time. Specimen: blood. These receptors were collected from a woman between 45 and 65 years old with Graves' hyperthyroidism.

The chain links TRBV3-1 to TRBJ1-6; 8 bases align to TRBD1. This CDR3 comprises 15 residues. V lost 1 base and J lost 7; bases outside the gene matches: 3. Per the germline V gene, CDR1 is LGHDT and CDR2 is YNNKEL (reference sequence). CDR3 protein: CASSQVGTGNSPLHF. The CDR3 bases are TGTGCCAGCAGCCAAGTCGGGACAGGCAATTCACCCCTCCACTTT.

This chain uses TRBV3-1 with TRBJ1-1; D remains ambiguous. This CDR3 comprises 14 residues. Trimming stripped 4 bases from V and 8 bases from J, with 17 bases between. Germline V CDR1 and CDR2: LGHDT, YNNKEL (reference sequence). CDR3 amino acids: CASSRTGAFPEAFF. The CDR3 nucleotides are TGTGCCAGCAGCCGAACGGGAGCCTTCCCAGAAGCTTTCTTT. The whole variable domain, remainder taken from reference TRBV3-1 and TRBJ1-1, is DTAVSQTPKYLVTQMGNDKSIKCEQNLGHDTMYWYKQDSKKFLKIMFSYNNKELIINETVPNRFSPKSPDKAHLNLHINSLELGDSAVYFCASSRTGAFPEAFFGQGTRLTVV.

This clonotype was recorded at least ten times. V gene TRBV28 combines with J gene TRBJ1-2; 10 nucleotides agree with TRBD1. V shed 6 bases, J shed 6 bases, and the junction held 7 bases outside the gene matches. This CDR3 spans 14 amino acids. Germline-derived CDR1 and CDR2 are MDHEN and SYDVKM. The CDR3 loop reads CASSTGTGVDGYTF. CDR3 nucleotides: TGTGCCAGCAGCACCGGGACAGGGGTCGATGGCTACACCTTC.

The chain combines TRBV6-1 with TRBJ2-7; perhaps D is TRBD1 or TRBD2 (5 bases each). CDR3 size: 15 residues. Trimming removed 5 bases at V and 2 bases at J, with 16 bases between. The V gene's germline CDR1 is MNHNS and CDR2 SASEGT. CDR3 coding DNA: TGTGCCAGCAGTAAAGGGAGCTCGGGGCCCTACGAGCAGTACTTC. Amino acid sequence: CASSKGSSGPYEQYF.

This clonotype came up many times. J is TRBJ2-7 and V is TRBV12-3 or TRBV12-4; 7 bases match TRBD1. The CDR3 consists of 15 residues. J was trimmed by 2 bases and V by 5 bases; bases with no gene match: 9. CDR3 sequence reads: CASSGDRHGAYEQYF. The CDR3 nucleotides read TGTGCCAGCAGTGGGGACAGACATGGGGCCTACGAGCAGTACTTC.

There are many counts of this clonotype. This sequence joins TRBV28 and TRBJ2-3; D assignment may be TRBD1 or TRBD2 (5 bases each). V lost 3 bases and J 0 bases, leaving 10 bases between the germline ends. Germline CDR1 reads MDHEN; CDR2 reads SYDVKM. This CDR3 is built from 15 residues. The CDR3 region is CASSFWGISTDTQYF. The DNA for the CDR3 is TGTGCCAGCAGTTTCTGGGGGATTAGCACAGATACGCAGTATTTT.